A selection of T cell receptor beta chains follows, all from one sample in a study of cytomegalovirus exposure and HLA in healthy donors. The method was immunoSEQ multiplex PCR; TCRdb's version includes in-frame clones alone and lacks a portion of them. The repertoire holds 100,000 or so clones, with 70% to 80% as singletons. Sequenced material: PBMCs. The receptors here all came from a man aged 50-60 years in good health and CMV-seropositive. CDR3s include the opening cysteine and the closing phenylalanine or tryptophan. A D gene is named only where the DNA matches it firmly. The size of a clone is reported for some rows only, either as once, few or many, or as a class for expanded clones.

size: .; D: TRBD1; J: TRBJ1-1; length: 14; V: TRBV7-2; CDR3: CASSSTGVLTEAFF; DNA: TGTGCCAGCAGCTCCACAGGGGTTTTGACTGAAGCTTTCTTT
size: .; D: .; J: TRBJ2-2; length: 13; V: TRBV29-1; CDR3: CSVDGGFTGELFF; DNA: TGCAGCGTTGATGGGGGGTTCACCGGGGAGCTGTTTTTT
size: .; D: .; J: TRBJ2-6; length: 18; V: TRBV7-2; CDR3: CASSYEGSLTSGANVLTF; DNA: TGTGCCAGCAGCTATGAGGGCAGCCTGACCTCTGGGGCCAACGTCCTGACTTTC
size: .; D: TRBD2; J: TRBJ2-5; length: 16; V: TRBV6-5; CDR3: CASSYTASGYQETQYF; DNA: TGTGCCAGCAGTTATACGGCTAGCGGGTACCAAGAGACCCAGTACTTC
size: .; D: .; J: TRBJ2-7; length: 15; V: TRBV6-1; CDR3: CASSELAGNPYEQYF; DNA: TGTGCCAGCAGTGAACTGGCAGGGAACCCCTACGAGCAGTACTTC
size: .; D: .; J: TRBJ2-5; length: 16; V: TRBV5-1; CDR3: CASSLNYRVSQETQYF; DNA: TGCGCCAGCAGCTTGAACTACAGGGTGTCCCAAGAGACCCAGTACTTC
size: .; D: TRBD2; J: TRBJ2-5; length: 17; V: TRBV7-9; CDR3: CASSLVAGSGGQETQYF; DNA: TGTGCCAGCAGCTTAGTAGCTGGTAGCGGGGGCCAAGAGACCCAGTACTTC
size: .; D: .; J: TRBJ2-3; length: 10; V: TRBV6-1; CDR3: CALGQVTQYF; DNA: TGTGCCTTGGGGCAAGTTACGCAGTATTTT
size: .; D: .; J: TRBJ1-6; length: 13; V: TRBV19; CDR3: CASSLLERSPLHF; DNA: TGTGCCAGTAGTCTCCTGGAGAGATCACCCCTCCACTTT
size: .; D: .; J: TRBJ2-5; length: 15; V: TRBV10-3; CDR3: CAISERGGGGETQYF; DNA: TGTGCCATCAGTGAGCGAGGGGGGGGAGGGGAGACCCAGTACTTC
size: .; D: TRBD1; J: TRBJ1-2; length: 14; V: TRBV6-1; CDR3: CASVLQGDLGGYTF; DNA: TGTGCCAGTGTCCTCCAGGGGGACCTCGGGGGCTACACCTTC
size: .; D: .; J: TRBJ1-1; length: 11; V: TRBV20-1; CDR3: CSVGTYTEAFF; DNA: TGCAGTGTAGGGACTTACACTGAAGCTTTCTTT
size: .; D: .; J: TRBJ1-1; length: 13; V: TRBV6-5; CDR3: CASRNRVSVEAFF; DNA: TGTGCCAGCAGAAACAGGGTTTCGGTTGAAGCTTTCTTT
size: .; D: TRBD2; J: TRBJ2-3; length: 16; V: TRBV11-3; CDR3: CASSPQGLESTDTQYF; DNA: TGTGCCAGCAGCCCCCAGGGACTAGAGAGTACAGATACGCAGTATTTT
size: .; D: TRBD1; J: TRBJ2-1; length: 13; V: TRBV9; CDR3: CASSKGAYNEQFF; DNA: TGTGCCAGCAGCAAGGGGGCGTACAATGAGCAGTTCTTC
size: few; D: TRBD1; J: TRBJ1-1; length: 16; V: TRBV5-1; CDR3: CASSPSLTGANTEAFF; DNA: TGCGCCAGCAGCCCATCTTTAACAGGGGCGAACACTGAAGCTTTCTTT
size: .; D: TRBD1; J: TRBJ1-2; length: 14; V: TRBV5-1; CDR3: CASSYGQGPLGYTF; DNA: TGCGCCAGCAGCTACGGACAGGGCCCACTTGGCTACACCTTC
size: .; D: TRBD1; J: TRBJ1-2; length: 15; V: TRBV19; CDR3: CASSIGRGLSYGYTF; DNA: TGTGCCAGTAGTATAGGCAGGGGGCTGTCCTATGGCTACACCTTC
size: .; D: .; J: TRBJ2-7; length: 15; V: TRBV5-4; CDR3: CASSLEPRSDYEQYF; DNA: TGTGCCAGCAGCTTGGAACCACGGAGTGACTACGAGCAGTACTTC
size: .; D: .; J: TRBJ1-5; length: 17; V: TRBV6-4; CDR3: CASSVQGQPHSNQPQHF; DNA: TGTGCCAGCAGTGTCCAAGGACAGCCGCATAGCAATCAGCCCCAGCATTTT
size: .; D: .; J: TRBJ2-2; length: 13; V: TRBV6-5; CDR3: CASSYTPIGELFF; DNA: TGTGCCAGCAGTTATACCCCTATCGGGGAGCTGTTTTTT
size: .; D: .; J: TRBJ1-3; length: 15; V: TRBV2; CDR3: CASRGRPSSGNTIYF; DNA: TGTGCCAGCAGGGGGAGGCCTAGCTCTGGAAACACCATATATTTT
size: .; D: .; J: TRBJ2-1; length: 12; V: TRBV5-1; CDR3: CASSLEHHEQFF; DNA: TGCGCCAGCAGCTTGGAGCATCATGAGCAGTTCTTC
size: few; D: .; J: TRBJ1-3; length: 18; V: TRBV4-1; CDR3: CASSQGGRGQSSGNTIYF; DNA: TGCGCCAGCAGCCAAGGGGGGCGGGGGCAGAGCTCTGGAAACACCATATATTTT
size: .; D: .; J: TRBJ2-5; length: 13; V: TRBV30; CDR3: CAWSPLGGETQYF; DNA: TGTGCCTGGAGTCCTCTAGGGGGAGAGACCCAGTACTTC
size: .; D: TRBD1; J: TRBJ1-6; length: 14; V: TRBV5-1; CDR3: CASSRDRVLSPLHF; DNA: TGCGCCAGCAGTCGGGACAGGGTCCTTTCACCCCTCCACTTT
size: .; D: .; J: TRBJ1-1; length: 12; V: TRBV2; CDR3: CAITGWGTEAFF; DNA: TGTGCCATTACAGGGTGGGGCACTGAAGCTTTCTTT
size: once; D: TRBD1; J: TRBJ2-7; length: 15; V: TRBV11-1; CDR3: CASSNQRTGEDEQYF; DNA: TGTGCCAGCAGCAACCAACGGACAGGGGAAGACGAGCAGTACTTC
size: .; D: TRBD2; J: TRBJ2-1; length: 13; V: TRBV5-1; CDR3: CASSHGTSDEQFF; DNA: TGCGCCAGCAGCCATGGGACTAGCGATGAGCAGTTCTTC
size: .; D: .; J: TRBJ2-7; length: 15; V: TRBV10-2; CDR3: CASRPGAEGAYEQYF; DNA: TGCGCCAGCCGCCCAGGGGCCGAGGGGGCCTACGAGCAGTACTTC
size: once; D: TRBD1; J: TRBJ2-1; length: 16; V: TRBV18; CDR3: CASSQGQGPSYNEQFF; DNA: TGTGCCAGCTCACAAGGACAGGGCCCCTCCTACAATGAGCAGTTCTTC
size: .; D: TRBD1; J: TRBJ1-2; length: 15; V: TRBV2; CDR3: CASSEGIGTGAGYTF; DNA: TGTGCCAGCAGTGAGGGGATAGGGACAGGGGCTGGCTACACCTTC
size: .; D: .; J: TRBJ1-4; length: 16; V: TRBV5-1; CDR3: CASSLAPGEGNEKLFF; DNA: TGCGCCAGCAGCTTGGCGCCCGGGGAGGGGAATGAAAAACTGTTTTTT
size: .; D: .; J: TRBJ1-2; length: 11; V: TRBV9; CDR3: CASLHGYGYTF; DNA: TGTGCCAGCCTCCACGGCTATGGCTACACCTTC
size: few; D: .; J: TRBJ2-3; length: 14; V: TRBV19; CDR3: CASSIQARTDTQYF; DNA: TGTGCCAGTAGTATCCAGGCACGCACAGATACGCAGTATTTT
size: .; D: .; J: TRBJ1-2; length: 14; V: TRBV7-9; CDR3: CASTPPGREAGYTF; DNA: TGTGCCAGCACCCCCCCCGGCAGGGAAGCTGGCTACACCTTC
size: .; D: .; J: TRBJ2-7; length: 16; V: TRBV5-8; CDR3: CASSLRPGHFLIEQYF; DNA: TGTGCCAGCAGCCTAAGACCGGGACACTTCTTGATCGAGCAGTACTTC
size: .; D: TRBD2; J: TRBJ2-7; length: 14; V: TRBV14; CDR3: CASSRAGGPGEQYF; DNA: TGTGCCAGCAGCCGAGCGGGAGGGCCAGGGGAGCAGTACTTC
size: .; D: .; J: TRBJ2-5; length: 15; V: TRBV15; CDR3: CATSSQSAIGETQYF; DNA: TGTGCCACCAGCAGTCAGTCAGCGATAGGTGAGACCCAGTACTTC
size: .; D: .; J: TRBJ1-5; length: 13; V: TRBV7-9; CDR3: CASSLGLEQPQHF; DNA: TGTGCCAGCAGCTTAGGCCTGGAGCAGCCCCAGCATTTT
size: .; D: .; J: TRBJ2-1; length: 11; V: TRBV12-5; CDR3: CASGPGIEQFF; DNA: TGTGCTAGTGGTCCAGGTATAGAGCAGTTCTTC
size: few; D: .; J: TRBJ2-1; length: 15; V: TRBV11-2; CDR3: CASTVSRLLIHEQFF; DNA: TGTGCCAGCACCGTCTCGAGACTCCTAATCCATGAGCAGTTCTTC
size: .; D: .; J: TRBJ2-3; length: 15; V: TRBV29-1; CDR3: CSVEVTSSSTDTQYF; DNA: TGCAGCGTTGAGGTGACTTCTTCTAGCACAGATACGCAGTATTTT
size: .; D: .; J: TRBJ2-7; length: 15; V: TRBV27; CDR3: CASSWSRRGPYEQYF; DNA: TGTGCCAGCAGTTGGAGTAGGAGGGGCCCCTACGAGCAGTACTTC
size: .; D: TRBD2; J: TRBJ2-3; length: 15; V: TRBV27; CDR3: CASSPIAGGTDTQYF; DNA: TGTGCCAGCAGTCCGATAGCGGGGGGCACAGATACGCAGTATTTT
size: .; D: TRBD2; J: TRBJ2-2; length: 15; V: TRBV10-2; CDR3: CASSESGGVTGELFF; DNA: TGCGCCAGCAGTGAGTCGGGAGGGGTCACCGGGGAGCTGTTTTTT
size: few; D: .; J: TRBJ2-2; length: 15; V: TRBV25-1; CDR3: CASSEEVSNTGELFF; DNA: TGTGCCAGCAGTGAAGAGGTGTCGAACACCGGGGAGCTGTTTTTT
size: .; D: .; J: TRBJ1-5; length: 13; V: TRBV6-1; CDR3: CASSEGPRGAQHF; DNA: TGTGCCAGCAGTGAAGGGCCACGGGGAGCCCAGCATTTT
size: .; D: .; J: TRBJ1-1; length: 18; V: TRBV21-1; CDR3: CASSKELGTGSSDTEAFF; DNA: TGTGCCAGCAGCAAGGAATTGGGGACAGGGAGTAGTGATACTGAAGCTTTCTTT
size: .; D: TRBD2; J: TRBJ2-3; length: 16; V: TRBV5-1; CDR3: CASSPRGGPGADTQYF; DNA: TGCGCCAGCAGCCCGCGCGGGGGGCCAGGGGCAGATACGCAGTATTTT
size: .; D: .; J: TRBJ1-2; length: 13; V: TRBV5-1; CDR3: CASSLELTGGYTF; DNA: TGCGCCAGCAGCTTGGAACTAACGGGTGGCTACACCTTC
size: few; D: .; J: TRBJ2-2; length: 14; V: TRBV4-1; CDR3: CASSLTTNTGELFF; DNA: TGCGCCAGCAGCCTAACTACGAACACCGGGGAGCTGTTTTTT
size: .; D: .; J: TRBJ1-5; length: 16; V: TRBV10-2; CDR3: CASRDTGRGSNQPQHF; DNA: TGCGCCAGCAGAGATACGGGGAGAGGAAGCAATCAGCCCCAGCATTTT
size: once; D: TRBD2; J: TRBJ2-7; length: 14; V: TRBV18; CDR3: CASGGGRFSYEQYF; DNA: TGTGCCAGCGGCGGGGGAAGGTTTTCCTACGAGCAGTACTTC
size: .; D: .; J: TRBJ2-4; length: 20; V: TRBV4-1; CDR3: CASSQERHFTNSLAKNIQYF; DNA: TGCGCCAGCAGCCAAGAGCGACACTTTACAAACTCACTAGCCAAAAACATTCAGTACTTC